The 10 T cell receptor beta chains presented below share a single source sample, sequenced in a study of metastatic and nonmetastatic thyroid tumors. Thyroid surgery took place with no prior treatment in any patient. Using MiXCR, TCRdb re-called clones from the PCR reads. Among 50,000 to 65,000 clones listed, around a sixth were seen once. Sequenced input: blood. These receptor sequences come from a female donor with papillary thyroid cancer or a benign thyroid nodule (not recorded which). Some clones in this sample may be carry-over from other donors' samples.

With respect to this clone: A single base separates this from a much larger clone, so it may be a read error. Within the sample, other DNA sequences also encode this same CDR3. J is TRBJ2-2 and V is TRBV25-1; TRBD1 agrees at 8 bases. The germline gives CDR1 MGHDK, CDR2 SYGVNS. The CDR3 is made up of 18 amino acids. Written as DNA, the CDR3 is TGTGCCAGCAGTGCGCCGAGGACAGGGCTATCTCACGCCGGCGAGCTGTTTTTT. Translating gives CASSAPRTGLSHAGELFF.

This clone was seen repeatedly, ten times or more. CDR3 in amino acids: CASSLGGEMETQYF. The CDR3 DNA reads TGTGCCAGCAGTTTGGGTGGGGAGATGGAGACCCAGTACTTC. The chain carries TRBV28 and TRBJ2-5; D possibly corresponds to TRBD2 (5 bases). The ends were cut back, 3 bases at V and 5 bases at J, with 13 bases in the middle. CDR1 and CDR2 from the germline V gene are MDHEN and SYDVKM. The CDR3 is made up of 14 amino acids.

The rearrangement links TRBV2 to TRBJ2-1, with 9 bases aligning to TRBD2. Germline CDR1 is SNHLY and CDR2 is FYNNEI. This CDR3 region has 17 residues. The V segment lost 7 bases and the J segment 5 bases; nucleotides outside the gene matches: 15. The CDR3 loop reads CASTLGLAGGFHNEQFF. The CDR3 region has the DNA TGTGCCAGCACCCTGGGACTAGCTGGAGGGTTCCACAATGAGCAGTTCTTC.

The chain couples TRBV29-1 to TRBJ2-2; 7 bases line up with TRBD2. After removal of 6 bases from V and 1 base from J, the junction contained 5 bases not matched to a gene. The germline V gene encodes CDR1 SQVTM and CDR2 ANQGSEA. This CDR3 region has 14 residues. Here the CDR3 reads CSVGDYLNTGELFF. The CDR3 coding sequence is TGCAGCGTCGGGGACTACCTGAACACCGGGGAGCTGTTTTTT.

Ten or more counts support this clone. The chain has TRBV2 and TRBJ2-1; 10 bases map to TRBD1. The V gene end was trimmed by 8 bases and the J gene end by 8 bases; junction bases not matched to a gene: 9. CDR3 length: 14 residues. CDR1 SNHLY and CDR2 FYNNEI come from the germline V gene. The CDR3 sequence is CASGRDRGIHEQFF. CDR3 sequence (DNA): TGTGCCAGCGGACGGGACAGGGGTATCCATGAGCAGTTCTTC. The full variable domain, its missing parts supplied by reference TRBV2 and TRBJ2-1, is EPEVTQTPSHQVTQMGQEVILRCVPISNHLYFYWYRQILGQKVEFLVSFYNNEISEKSEIFDDQFSVERPDGSNFTLKIRSTKLEDSAMYFCASGRDRGIHEQFFGPGTRLTVL.

As for this clone: The junction differs from germline at one of its ends, possibly a read error. The genes are TRBV6-2 or TRBV6-3 and TRBJ1-2; 8 positions agree with TRBD1. This CDR3 has 12 amino acids. Per germline, CDR1 MNHEY and CDR2 SVGEGT. Here the CDR3 reads CASSYHRGYYTF. The CDR3 DNA reads as TGTGCCAGCAGTTACCACAGGGGGTACTACACATTC.

This clone appeared many times. Because it lacks the conserved phenylalanine or tryptophan at the end, this CDR3 is likely a read error. The gene calls are TRBV10-1 and TRBJ2-7, with TRBD2 as a possible D gene (6 bases). Germline V lookup: CDR1 WNHNN, CDR2 SYGVQD (reference sequence). The CDR3 consists of 13 residues. V was pared by 5 bases and J by 7 bases, with 15 bases between. Here the CDR3 DNA reads TGCGCCAGCAGTCCGACAGTCGGGGGAGAGCAGTACCTC. Its translation is CASSPTVGGEQYL.

In this sample, this clone turned up a few times. The junction differs from germline at one of its ends, possibly a read error. The J gene is TRBJ2-7, the V gene TRBV6-1, with D hard to call. CDR1 and CDR2 (germline): MNHNS, SASEGT. The CDR3 is 13 amino acids. The CDR3 DNA is TGTGCCAGCAGTGAATCCCCTGTCTACGAGCATTACTTC. Encoded protein: CASSESPVYEHYF.

This clone was recorded at least ten times. The J gene is TRBJ2-1, the V gene TRBV6-1; TRBD2 matches at 10 bases. V lost 7 bases, J lost 2 bases, and 5 bases stayed unmatched. The CDR3 covers 15 residues. Germline CDR1 MNHNS, CDR2 SASEGT. Here the CDR3 DNA reads TGTGCCAGCAATCCTAGCGGGAGAACCTACAATGAGCAGTTCTTC. Protein product: CASNPSGRTYNEQFF.

This clone was observed many times. This sequence joins TRBV12-3 or TRBV12-4 and TRBJ2-5, with a weak D call TRBD2 (5 bases). Trimming took off 3 bases at V and 2 bases at J, with 13 bases between the two ends. This CDR3 is built from 15 residues. The CDR3 DNA reads TGTGCCAGCAGTTTGTTGGTGGGAGCTCAAGAGACCCAGTACTTC. This translates into CASSLLVGAQETQYF.